This T cell receptor beta chain was recorded in a study of shared clonotypes between healthy human individuals. At the level of the study: Used for every donor were three CD4 naive, three CD4 memory, two CD8 naive and one CD8 memory plate.

Findings and caveats of the study: Clonotype sharing among donors was expected to depend on sequencing depth.

About this clone: Its matching antigen is unknown.

Trimming removed 4 bases from V and 11 bases from J; junction bases left unmatched: 6. The CDR3 is 12 residues long. Germline values: CDR1 SGDLS, CDR2 YYNGEE. At the deep level, the assay was run. TCRdb's table, derived via immunoSEQ multiplex PCR, lists solely in-frame clones and lacks some. The data contain a few million clones, roughly 93% of them singletons. The source is a man aged 18 to 30 in good health. Some clones in this sample may be carry-over from other donors' samples. Sequencing was carried out using naive CD4+ T cells from PBMCs. The subset here: CD45RA+ positively selected. The rearrangement links TRBV9 to TRBJ1-3, with 7 positions matching TRBD1. CDR3: CASSPRTGPIYF. CDR3 sequence (DNA): TGTGCCAGCAGCCCAAGGACAGGTCCCATATATTTT.